This TCR beta chain was identified during a study of T cells in Graves' hyperthyroidism and ophthalmopathy. The hyperthyroidism patients had all been newly diagnosed, and their disease duration was under 2 months. Their ages ranged from 18 to 65 years. Out of 10 ml of fresh peripheral blood came the PBMCs. RNA transcripts gave rise to amplified TCR beta CDR3 regions. TCR CDR3 underwent first-round RT-PCR with the HTBI primer set. TCRdb re-analysed the multiplex PCR reads in MiXCR, keeping a single row per CDR3 protein. The sample has around 350,000 distinct CDR3 sequences, about 25% seen once; the top ten hold more than 60%. About this clonotype: Relative to the germline gene, one junction end is altered; a read error may explain this.

The sequenced sample consisted of blood. The TCR sequence derives from a man in his fifties with Graves' hyperthyroidism.

The CDR3, as DNA: TGTGCCAGCAGTGACAGGGTACGGTATGGCTGCACCTTC. Translation gives CASSDRVRYGCTF. V is TRBV2 and J is TRBJ1-2, with D perhaps matching TRBD1 (5 bases). Germline CDR1 and CDR2: SNHLY and FYNNEI. CDR3 length: 13 amino acids.